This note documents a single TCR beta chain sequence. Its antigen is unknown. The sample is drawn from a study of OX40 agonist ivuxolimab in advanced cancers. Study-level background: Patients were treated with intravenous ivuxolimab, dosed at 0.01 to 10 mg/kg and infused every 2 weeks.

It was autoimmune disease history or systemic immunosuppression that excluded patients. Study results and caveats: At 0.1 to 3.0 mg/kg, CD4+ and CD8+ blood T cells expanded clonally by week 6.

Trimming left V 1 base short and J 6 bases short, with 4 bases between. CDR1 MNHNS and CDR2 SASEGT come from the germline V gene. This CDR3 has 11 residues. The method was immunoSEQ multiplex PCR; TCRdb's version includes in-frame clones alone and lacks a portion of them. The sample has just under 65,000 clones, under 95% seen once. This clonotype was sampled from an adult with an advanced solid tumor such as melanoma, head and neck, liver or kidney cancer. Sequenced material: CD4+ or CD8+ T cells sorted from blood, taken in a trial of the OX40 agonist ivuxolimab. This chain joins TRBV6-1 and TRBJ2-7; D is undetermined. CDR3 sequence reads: CASSEDLEQYF. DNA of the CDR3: TGTGCCAGCAGTGAAGACCTCGAGCAGTACTTC.